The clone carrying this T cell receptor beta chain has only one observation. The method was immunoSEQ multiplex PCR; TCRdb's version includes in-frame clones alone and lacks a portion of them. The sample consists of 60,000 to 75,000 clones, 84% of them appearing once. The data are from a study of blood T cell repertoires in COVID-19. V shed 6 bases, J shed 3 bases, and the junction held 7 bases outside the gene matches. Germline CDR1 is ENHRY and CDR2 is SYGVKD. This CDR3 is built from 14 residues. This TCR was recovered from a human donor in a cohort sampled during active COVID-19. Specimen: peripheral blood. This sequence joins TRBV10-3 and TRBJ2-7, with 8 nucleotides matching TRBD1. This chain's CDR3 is CAIRRAGGDYEQYF. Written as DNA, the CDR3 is TGTGCCATCAGGAGAGCAGGGGGCGACTACGAGCAGTACTTC.